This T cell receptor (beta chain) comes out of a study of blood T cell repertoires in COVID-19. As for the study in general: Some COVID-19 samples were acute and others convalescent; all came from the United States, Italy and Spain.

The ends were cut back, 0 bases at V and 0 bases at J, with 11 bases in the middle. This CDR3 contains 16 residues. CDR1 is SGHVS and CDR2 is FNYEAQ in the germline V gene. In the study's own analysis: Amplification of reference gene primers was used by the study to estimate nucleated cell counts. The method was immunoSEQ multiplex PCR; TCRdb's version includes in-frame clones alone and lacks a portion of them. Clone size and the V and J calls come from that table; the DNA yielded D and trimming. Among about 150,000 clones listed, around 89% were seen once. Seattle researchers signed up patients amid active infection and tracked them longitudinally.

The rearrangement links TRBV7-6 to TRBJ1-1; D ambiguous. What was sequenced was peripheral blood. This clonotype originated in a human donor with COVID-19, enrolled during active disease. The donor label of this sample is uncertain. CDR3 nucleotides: TGTGCCAGCAGCTTAGCGTCAGCGGAAGTGAACACTGAAGCTTTCTTT. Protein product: CASSLASAEVNTEAFF.